This record concerns one T cell receptor (beta chain) sequence. Its cognate antigen is unknown. Tagging with unique molecular identifiers was a feature of the TCR beta cDNA libraries. Via MiXCR, TCRdb re-called the PCR reads, giving one row per CDR3 protein. Among approximately 630,000 distinct CDR3 sequences listed, more than 50% were seen once. Trimming removed 5 bases at V and 0 bases at J, with 13 bases between. Germline V lookup: CDR1 SEHNR, CDR2 FQNEAQ (reference sequence). This CDR3 is built from 15 residues. The data stem from a study of post-analysis software for immune sequencing data. The study, taken as a whole, reports: Strong co-clustering by F measure linked samples that shared a preparation batch. Patients carried four or five TRBV segments more frequently than controls did, and TRBV5-6, TRBV5-1 and TRBV20-1 were among them.

This sequence joins TRBV7-9 and TRBJ1-1; D gene unclear. Specimen: blood. The receptor was derived from a girl aged 2-10 years with multiple sclerosis. The CDR3 region is CASSPPGSLNTEAFF. In DNA form, the CDR3 reads TGTGCCAGCAGCCCCCCCGGCAGCTTGAACACTGAAGCTTTCTTT.